The 32 T cell receptor beta chains reported below all come from one sample, sequenced in a study of T cell repertoires in cytomegalovirus infection. MiXCR, run by TCRdb on the reads, gives a single entry per CDR3 protein. Of 60,000 to 75,000 distinct CDR3 sequences in the sample, under 5% are singletons; the top ten hold around a fifth. What was sequenced was PBMCs. The receptors shown here come from a human donor in good health (CMV status not recorded). Some clones in this sample may be carry-over from other donors' samples.

The sample holds many counts of this clonotype. The chain uses TRBV7-2 and TRBJ2-2, with D maybe TRBD2 (6 bases). Trimming removed 2 bases at V and 0 bases at J, with 7 bases between. From germline, CDR1 is SGHTA and CDR2 FQGNSA. The CDR3 loop spans 15 amino acids. Here the CDR3 DNA reads TGTGCCAGCAGCTTAACGGGGGCGAACACCGGGGAGCTGTTTTTT. Translating it yields CASSLTGANTGELFF.

This clonotype was seen many times. This sequence joins TRBV6-1 and TRBJ2-1, with 14 bases aligning to TRBD2. V dropped 6 bases and J dropped 2; count of bases not matched to a gene: 21. Germline V gene lookup returns CDR1 MNHNS and CDR2 SASEGT. The CDR3 has 22 residues. The CDR3 region has the DNA TGTGCCAGCAGCCAAAGGACAGGGGGAGCCGGGACTAGCGGGAGTGCCTACAATGAGCAGTTCTTC. It encodes CASSQRTGGAGTSGSAYNEQFF.

This clonotype was counted at least ten times. The chain links TRBV28 to TRBJ2-7; TRBD2 agrees at 7 bases. This CDR3 is 17 amino acids long. CDR1 MDHEN and CDR2 SYDVKM come from the germline V gene. V was clipped by 6 bases and J by 1 base; unmatched bases: 15. CDR3 sequence reads: CASRLTQRDLRSYEQYF. CDR3 in DNA: TGTGCCAGCAGGCTAACGCAGCGGGACCTAAGGTCCTACGAGCAGTACTTC.

This clonotype was counted ten times or more. The V gene is TRBV11-3, the J gene TRBJ2-7, with TRBD1 as a possible D gene (5 bases). The V end was cut by 2 bases, the J end by 5 bases, with 13 bases between. Germline values: CDR1 SGHNT, CDR2 YENEEA. The CDR3 covers 14 residues. The CDR3 here is CASSLTAGSHEQYF. The CDR3 DNA follows: TGTGCCAGCAGCTTAACGGCAGGGTCCCACGAGCAGTACTTC.

The table lists this clonotype with many counts. In DNA, the CDR3 is TGTGCCAGCAGCTTAATAGCGGGGAACTACAATGAGCAGTTCTTC. As protein: CASSLIAGNYNEQFF. The V call is TRBV7-2, the J call TRBJ2-1; 8 bases map to TRBD2. This CDR3 comprises 15 residues. From germline, CDR1 is SGHTA and CDR2 FQGNSA. Unmatched junction bases numbered 3, after V lost 2 bases and J lost 3 bases.

Ten or more counts support this clonotype. The rearrangement uses TRBV11-2 and TRBJ2-7; 8 nucleotides match TRBD2. The CDR3 length is 14 residues. Germline V gene sequence: CDR1 SGHAT, CDR2 FQNNGV. With V trimmed by 1 base and J by 7 bases, 6 bases remained unmatched. This CDR3 is CASSLGHRGGEQYF. DNA for the CDR3: TGTGCCAGCAGCTTAGGCCACCGGGGGGGAGAGCAGTACTTC. The whole variable domain, filled in from reference TRBV11-2 and TRBJ2-7, reads EAGVAQSPRYKIIEKRQSVAFWCNPISGHATLYWYQQILGQGPKLLIQFQNNGVVDDSQLPKDRFSAERLKGVDSTLKIQPAKLEDSAVYLCASSLGHRGGEQYFGPGTRLTVT.

This clonotype was observed a handful of times. The chain combines TRBV7-2 with TRBJ2-7, with 10 nucleotides matching TRBD1. Trimming at V came to 5 bases and at J to 6 bases, leaving 7 bases not matched to a gene. Germline V gene data show CDR1 as SGHTA and CDR2 as FQGNSA. The CDR3 covers 14 residues. The CDR3 bases are TGTGCCAGCAGCAGGGACAGGGGCGATTTCGAGCAGTACTTC. As protein: CASSRDRGDFEQYF. The variable domain in full, completed from reference TRBV7-2 and TRBJ2-7, reads GAGVSQSPSNKVTEKGKDVELRCDPISGHTALYWYRQSLGQGLEFLIYFQGNSAPDKSGLPSDRFSAERTGGSVSTLTIQRTQQEDSAVYLCASSRDRGDFEQYFGPGTRLTVT.

This clonotype was seen at least ten times. The chain employs TRBV7-7 and TRBJ2-7; no definite D call. From germline, CDR1 is SSHAT and CDR2 FNYEAQ (reference sequence). The CDR3 consists of 14 residues. Deletions cut 3 bases from V and 0 bases from J, with 9 bases between. The chain's CDR3 is CASSFTEISYEQYF. For the CDR3, the DNA is TGTGCCAGCAGCTTCACTGAGATCTCCTACGAGCAGTACTTC.

This clonotype was recorded at least ten times. The rearrangement links TRBV7-2 to TRBJ2-1, with TRBD2 matching over 11 bases. From germline, CDR1 is SGHTA and CDR2 FQGNSA. This CDR3 comprises 16 residues. The junction had 6 bases not matched to a gene; V was cut back by 4 bases and J by 4 bases. The CDR3 DNA sequence: TGTGCCAGCAGCTATATAGCGGGGGGGCTGTACAATGAGCAGTTCTTC. It codes for CASSYIAGGLYNEQFF. The full variable domain, its missing parts supplied by reference TRBV7-2 and TRBJ2-1, is GAGVSQSPSNKVTEKGKDVELRCDPISGHTALYWYRQSLGQGLEFLIYFQGNSAPDKSGLPSDRFSAERTGGSVSTLTIQRTQQEDSAVYLCASSYIAGGLYNEQFFGPGTRLTVL.

This clonotype was recorded at least ten times. The V call is TRBV7-2, the J call TRBJ2-1; no clear D gene. Germline CDR1 and CDR2: SGHTA and FQGNSA. The CDR3 runs 13 residues. V gave up 6 bases and J gave up 4 bases, with 10 bases separating them. In DNA, the CDR3 is TGTGCCAGCAGACTTAGCTTGTACAATGAGCAGTTCTTC. It is translated as CASRLSLYNEQFF.

This clonotype occurred many times. The chain employs TRBV20-1 and TRBJ2-1, with 7 nucleotides matching TRBD2. Per germline, CDR1 DFQATT and CDR2 SNEGSKA (reference sequence). V gave up 3 bases and J gave up 8 bases; unmatched junction bases: 10. The CDR3 is made up of 14 amino acids. CDR3 sequence (DNA): TGCAGTGCTAGTCGCGGGAGTATTTGGGATGAGCAGTTCTTC. Translating it yields CSASRGSIWDEQFF.

This clonotype came up many times. This CDR3 reads CASSYAGKAFF. CDR3 DNA: TGTGCCAGCAGTTACGCAGGGAAAGCTTTCTTT. This rearrangement joins TRBV6-5 to TRBJ1-1; possibly TRBD1 for D (5 bases). Germline assignment: CDR1 MNHEY and CDR2 SVGAGI. Between the trimmed V and J ends, which lost 2 bases and 9 bases, there was a span of 7 bases. The CDR3 runs 11 residues.

This clonotype showed up many times. The gene calls are TRBV10-3 and TRBJ2-1; 7 bases agree with TRBD2. J was trimmed by 13 bases and V by 1 base; bases with no gene match: 4. Per germline, CDR1 ENHRY and CDR2 SYGVKD. This CDR3 is 12 amino acids long. The CDR3 DNA sequence: TGTGCCATCAGTGAGTTCTCGGGGGGACAGTTCTTC. It specifies CAISEFSGGQFF.

This clonotype has a count of ten or more. The chain employs TRBV27 and TRBJ2-7, with 8 bases aligning to TRBD2. With V trimmed by 6 bases and J by 0 bases, 7 bases remained unmatched. Germline V gene data show CDR1 as MNHEY and CDR2 as SMNVEV (reference sequence). The CDR3 covers 15 residues. Here the CDR3 DNA reads TGTGCCAGCAGAATGGTGGGACTAGGCTCCTACGAGCAGTACTTC. Translating gives CASRMVGLGSYEQYF.

This clonotype was seen many times. V is TRBV7-9 and J is TRBJ2-1; 7 bases fit TRBD2. The V and J ends lost 7 bases and 10 bases, in that order; junction bases with no gene match: 10. There are 13 residues in the CDR3. Per germline, CDR1 SEHNR and CDR2 FQNEAQ (reference sequence). The CDR3 protein is CASKQAGFSEQFF. CDR3 bases: TGTGCCAGCAAGCAAGCGGGATTCTCGGAGCAGTTCTTC.

Ten or more counts support this clonotype. The V call is TRBV7-9, the J call TRBJ1-6, with TRBD1 identical over 8 bases. Germline-derived CDR1 and CDR2 are SEHNR and FQNEAQ (reference sequence). This CDR3 has 16 amino acids. The trim removed 6 bases at V and 4 bases at J, leaving 8 bases unmatched. CDR3 coding DNA: TGTGCCAGCAGTCGGACAGGGAACTTTTATAATTCACCCCTCCACTTT. The encoded protein is CASSRTGNFYNSPLHF. The entire variable domain, with the rest obtained from reference TRBV7-9 and TRBJ1-6, is as follows: DTGVSQNPRHKITKRGQNVTFRCDPISEHNRLYWYRQTLGQGPEFLTYFQNEAQLEKSRLLSDRFSAERPKGSFSTLEIQRTEQGDSAMYLCASSRTGNFYNSPLHFGNGTRLTVT.

This clonotype showed up many times. Here the CDR3 reads CASSLAGGRNTGELFF. The CDR3, as DNA: TGTGCCAGCAGCCTCGCGGGAGGCAGGAACACCGGGGAGCTGTTTTTT. The gene calls are TRBV28 and TRBJ2-2; 8 nucleotides agree with TRBD2. Germline V gives CDR1 MDHEN, CDR2 SYDVKM. The junction had 7 bases not matched to a gene; V was cut back by 6 bases and J by 1 base. The CDR3 extends over 16 amino acids.

This clonotype was seen ten or more times. The chain combines TRBV7-3 with TRBJ2-3, with D unclear. The CDR3 is made up of 15 amino acids. CDR1 and CDR2 (germline): SGHTA, FQGTGA. V lost 0 bases and J lost 0, with 7 bases in between. The DNA of the CDR3 is TGTGCCAGCAGCTTAACGGGTTGGAGCACAGATACGCAGTATTTT. Translating it yields CASSLTGWSTDTQYF.

This clonotype was seen many times. The chain employs TRBV7-2 and TRBJ2-1, with a possible D match to TRBD2 (5 bases). The CDR3 has 15 amino acids. Trimming stripped 5 bases from V and 3 bases from J, with 14 bases between. Germline CDR1 reads SGHTA; CDR2 reads FQGNSA. CDR3 loop: CASSPEVGYYNEQFF. CDR3 sequence (DNA): TGTGCCAGCAGCCCGGAGGTGGGTTACTACAATGAGCAGTTCTTC.

This clonotype was counted many times. The J gene is TRBJ2-5, the V gene TRBV6-2 or TRBV6-3; D might be TRBD1 or TRBD2, each matching 5 bases. Germline CDR1 reads MNHEY; CDR2 reads SVGEGT. The V gene lost 2 bases and the J gene lost 0 bases, with 10 bases spanning the gap. The CDR3 has 15 residues. This chain's CDR3 is CASSYAGTYQETQYF. The CDR3 nucleotides are TGTGCCAGCAGTTACGCCGGGACCTACCAAGAGACCCAGTACTTC.

This clonotype was observed many times. This chain's CDR3 is CASSRVGQPQHF. The CDR3 DNA reads as TGTGCCAGCAGCAGGGTGGGACAGCCCCAGCATTTT. The rearrangement uses TRBV28 and TRBJ1-5; D is perhaps TRBD1 (5 bases). The V gene lost 6 bases and the J gene lost 7 bases, with 10 bases spanning the gap. In germline, CDR1 is MDHEN, CDR2 SYDVKM. The CDR3 spans 12 residues.

J is TRBJ1-6 and V is TRBV15, with D hard to call. This CDR3 region has 15 residues. V lost 5 bases to trimming and J lost 9 bases, with 17 bases between them. Looked up from germline, CDR1 is LNHNV and CDR2 is YYDKDF (reference sequence). The DNA for the CDR3 is TGTGCCACCAGCGGACCCGGGTCCTCCTTTTCACCCCTCCACTTT. Translation: CATSGPGSSFSPLHF.

This clonotype showed up many times. This chain links TRBV20-1 with TRBJ2-7; 8 bases align to TRBD2. Trimming cost V 2 bases and J 3 bases; bases outside gene matches: 3. CDR1 and CDR2 (germline): DFQATT, SNEGSKA (reference sequence). The CDR3 has 13 residues. Written as DNA, the CDR3 is TGCAGTGCTAGACTAGCGGGCCTCTACGAGCAGTACTTC. Its protein is CSARLAGLYEQYF.

This clonotype was seen many times. The chain recombines TRBV6-2 or TRBV6-3 with TRBJ2-1, with 9 bases fitting TRBD2. This CDR3 region has 15 residues. After removal of 5 bases from V and 5 bases from J, the junction contained 7 bases not matched to a gene. The V gene's germline CDR1 is MNHEY and CDR2 SVGEGT. The CDR3 DNA reads as TGTGCCAGCAGTACTTGGACTAGCGACCACAATGAGCAGTTCTTC. This gives the protein CASSTWTSDHNEQFF.

This chain connects TRBV12-3 or TRBV12-4 to TRBJ2-1, with 8 bases lining up with TRBD2. The junction had 8 bases not matched to a gene; V was cut back by 5 bases and J by 2 bases. The CDR3 loop spans 16 amino acids. The CDR3 region has the DNA TGTGCCAGCAGTCCGGGAGGGGGTCCCCCCTACAATGAGCAGTTCTTC. Amino acids: CASSPGGGPPYNEQFF.

This clonotype showed up many times. CDR3 coding DNA: TGTGCCAGCAGCTTAGCCGGCGGGGGGCCCTACGAGCAGTACTTC. Encoded protein: CASSLAGGGPYEQYF. The chain joins TRBV7-2 to TRBJ2-7; TRBD2 aligns across 8 bases. J gave up 2 bases and V 0 bases, and 3 bases lay outside the gene matches. CDR3 size: 15 residues. The germline V gene encodes CDR1 SGHTA and CDR2 FQGNSA. The variable domain in full, with the rest retrieved from reference TRBV7-2 and TRBJ2-7, is GAGVSQSPSNKVTEKGKDVELRCDPISGHTALYWYRQSLGQGLEFLIYFQGNSAPDKSGLPSDRFSAERTGGSVSTLTIQRTQQEDSAVYLCASSLAGGGPYEQYFGPGTRLTVT.

There are many counts of this clonotype. This sequence joins TRBV5-6 and TRBJ2-1; possible D gene TRBD2, 5 bases. The CDR3 has 15 residues. The V end was cut by 4 bases, the J end by 3 bases, with 14 bases between. Looked up from germline, CDR1 is SGHDT and CDR2 is YYEEEE. The CDR3 is CASSLALGLYNEQFF. The CDR3 nucleotides are TGTGCCAGCAGCCTAGCCCTCGGGCTCTACAATGAGCAGTTCTTC.

This clonotype was counted many times. The chain links TRBV4-3 to TRBJ2-7, with TRBD2 as a possible D gene (7 bases). Germline CDR1 reads LGHNA; CDR2 reads YSLEER. The CDR3 totals 15 residues. V gave up 2 bases and J gave up 7 bases, with 18 bases separating them. In DNA, the CDR3 is TGCGCCAGCAGCCAAACCGGGGGGCTACAGGGAGAGCAGTACTTC. Encoded protein: CASSQTGGLQGEQYF.

The CDR3, as DNA: TGTGCCAGCAGCCGTTTCCCGGGACTAGCTTTAGAGACCCAGTACTTC. This encodes CASSRFPGLALETQYF. The chain carries TRBV7-2 and TRBJ2-5; 9 nucleotides match TRBD2. Germline lookup yields CDR1 SGHTA and CDR2 FQGNSA. This CDR3 comprises 16 residues. The ends lost 5 bases at V and 4 bases at J; junction bases unmatched: 11.

Many counts were recorded for this clonotype. The chain recombines TRBV6-1 with TRBJ2-7; D is unclear. This CDR3 comprises 10 residues. Between the trimmed V and J ends, which lost 6 bases and 3 bases, there was a span of 3 bases. CDR1 and CDR2 from the germline V gene are MNHNS and SASEGT. CDR3 residues: CASSHYEQYF. CDR3 nucleotide sequence: TGTGCCAGCAGCCACTACGAGCAGTACTTC.

This clonotype was counted many times. This rearrangement joins TRBV7-3 to TRBJ2-2, with D tentatively TRBD1 or TRBD2 (5 bases each). The CDR3 has 14 residues. Trimming shortened V by 6 bases and J by 1 base, and 9 bases separated the two germline ends. The germline V gene has CDR1 SGHTA and CDR2 FQGTGA. The CDR3 protein is CASSLGRNTGELFF. The CDR3 region has the DNA TGTGCCAGCAGTTTGGGACGGAACACCGGGGAGCTGTTTTTT.

This clonotype was observed many times. The chain's CDR3 is CASSLARQGGSTYEQYF. CDR3 nucleotides: TGTGCCAGCAGCTTAGCGAGACAGGGTGGGTCAACCTACGAGCAGTACTTC. The V and J genes are TRBV7-2 and TRBJ2-7; TRBD1 matches 7 bases. CDR1 and CDR2 (germline): SGHTA, FQGNSA. The V gene end was trimmed by 0 bases and the J gene end by 2 bases; junction bases not matched to a gene: 10. The CDR3 sequence is 17 residues long. The variable domain in full, completed from reference TRBV7-2 and TRBJ2-7, reads GAGVSQSPSNKVTEKGKDVELRCDPISGHTALYWYRQSLGQGLEFLIYFQGNSAPDKSGLPSDRFSAERTGGSVSTLTIQRTQQEDSAVYLCASSLARQGGSTYEQYFGPGTRLTVT.